This T cell receptor (beta chain) is drawn from a study of T cells in Graves' hyperthyroidism and ophthalmopathy. Whole-study findings and limits: Model-based prediction identified ophthalmopathy a median approximately 6 months prior to its onset.

Concerning this clonotype itself: The antigen is not known. The junction shows a germline mismatch at one end, possibly a read error.

The CDR3 spans 13 residues. CDR1 and CDR2 from the germline V gene are DFQATT and SNEGSKA (reference sequence). Diagnoses rested on clinical symptoms, serum thyroxine and TRAb, thyroid ultrasound and orbital computed tomography. PBMCs were collected from an approximately 9 ml volume of fresh peripheral blood. From RNA transcripts, TCR beta CDR3 regions were amplified. First-round RT-PCR with HTBI primers amplified the TCR CDR3 region. TCRdb fed the multiplex PCR reads into MiXCR, producing one record per CDR3 protein. The sample shows 700,000 or so distinct CDR3 sequences, more than 14% of them seen only once.

The V gene is TRBV20-1, the J gene TRBJ2-2; D not certain. Sample: blood. The clonotype was recovered from a woman aged 50 to 65 with Graves' ophthalmopathy. CDR3 DNA: TGCAGTGCTCCCGATGCTCTCACCAGGGAGCTGTTTTTT. It yields the protein CSAPDALTRELFF.